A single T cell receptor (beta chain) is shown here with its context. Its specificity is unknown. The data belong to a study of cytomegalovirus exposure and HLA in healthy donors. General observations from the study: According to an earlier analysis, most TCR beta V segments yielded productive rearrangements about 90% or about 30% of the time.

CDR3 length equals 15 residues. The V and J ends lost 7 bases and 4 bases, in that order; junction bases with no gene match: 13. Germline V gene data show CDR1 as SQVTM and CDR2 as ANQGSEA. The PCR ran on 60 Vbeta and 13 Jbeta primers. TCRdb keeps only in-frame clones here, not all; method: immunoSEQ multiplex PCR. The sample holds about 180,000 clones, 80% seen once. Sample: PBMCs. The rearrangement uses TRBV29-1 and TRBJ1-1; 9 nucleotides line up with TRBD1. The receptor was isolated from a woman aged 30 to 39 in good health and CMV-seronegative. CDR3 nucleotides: TGCAGCGCAGAACCATGGACAGGGGTGGGCACTGAAGCTTTCTTT. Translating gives CSAEPWTGVGTEAFF.